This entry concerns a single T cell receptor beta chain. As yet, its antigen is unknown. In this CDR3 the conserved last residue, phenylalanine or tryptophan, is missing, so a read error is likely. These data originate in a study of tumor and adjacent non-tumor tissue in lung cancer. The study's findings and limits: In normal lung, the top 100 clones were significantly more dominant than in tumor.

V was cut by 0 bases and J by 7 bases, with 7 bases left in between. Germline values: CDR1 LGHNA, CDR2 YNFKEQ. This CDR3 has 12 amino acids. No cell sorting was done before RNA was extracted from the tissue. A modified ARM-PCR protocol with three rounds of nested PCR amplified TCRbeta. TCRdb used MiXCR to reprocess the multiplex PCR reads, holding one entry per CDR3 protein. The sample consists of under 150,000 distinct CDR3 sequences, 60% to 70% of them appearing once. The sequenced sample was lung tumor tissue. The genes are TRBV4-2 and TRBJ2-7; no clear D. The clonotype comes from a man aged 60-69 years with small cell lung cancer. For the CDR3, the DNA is TGTGCCAGCAGCCAAGAAGATAGGGAGCAGTACATC. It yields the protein CASSQEDREQYI.